Shown below are 22 T cell receptor beta chains from a single sample sequenced in a study of regulatory T cells in long-lasting Graves disease. Arm-PCR of CDR3 regions with iRepertoire HTBI primers generated TCR beta libraries. TCRdb used MiXCR to reprocess the multiplex PCR reads, holding one entry per CDR3 protein. Counted here are 250,000 to 300,000 distinct CDR3 sequences, around a sixth occurring once; the ten biggest clones make up 14%. This sample's time point: newly diagnosed GD, antithyroid drugs for less than 3 months. PBMC-extracted RNA yielded the TCR library. These data also featured in a second study, about T cells in Graves' hyperthyroidism and ophthalmopathy.

Sample: peripheral blood mononuclear cells (PBMCs), taken at new diagnosis, from a patient treated with antithyroid drugs. Receptors originate from a woman in her thirties with Graves disease.

This clonotype was detected many times. The rearrangement uses TRBV2 and TRBJ2-2; D is unclear. V dropped 3 bases and J dropped 0 bases, with 5 bases sitting between them. The germline CDR1 and CDR2 sequences are SNHLY and FYNNEI. The CDR3 is 14 residues long. The CDR3, as DNA: TGTGCCAGCAGTGAGACCTCGAACACCGGGGAGCTGTTTTTT. Translation gives CASSETSNTGELFF.

This clonotype showed up many times. The rearrangement links TRBV27 to TRBJ1-5, with no clear D. Germline CDR1 and CDR2: MNHEY and SMNVEV (reference sequence). The CDR3 runs to 17 residues. V lost 4 bases to trimming and J lost 4 bases, with 20 bases between them. CDR3 residues: CASSSSPQGLKNQPQHF. CDR3 in DNA: TGTGCCAGCAGTTCGTCCCCACAAGGACTTAAAAATCAGCCCCAGCATTTT.

Many counts were recorded for this clonotype. The V and J genes are TRBV10-3 and TRBJ1-2; tentative D call: TRBD1 (5 bases). V was cut by 3 bases and J by 2 bases, with 10 bases left in between. Germline CDR1 ENHRY, CDR2 SYGVKD. The CDR3 sequence is 14 residues long. The CDR3, as DNA: TGTGCCATCAGTGAACCAGCAGGGAACTATGGCTACACCTTC. Translated, it gives CAISEPAGNYGYTF.

There are many counts of this clonotype. The chain combines TRBV5-1 with TRBJ2-3; D gene ambiguous. Germline values: CDR1 SGHRS, CDR2 YFSETQ. The CDR3 is 14 residues long. Between the trimmed V and J ends, which lost 1 base and 1 base, there was a span of 7 bases. CDR3 residues: CASSLSGRTDTQYF. CDR3 DNA: TGCGCCAGCAGCTTGAGTGGGCGCACAGATACGCAGTATTTT.

The table lists this clonotype with many counts. The chain links TRBV5-1 to TRBJ1-1; TRBD1 might be the D (5 bases). The CDR3 spans 15 residues. Trimming shortened V by 4 bases and J by 2 bases, and 15 bases separated the two germline ends. The germline CDR1 and CDR2 sequences are SGHRS and YFSETQ. CDR3 loop: CASSPARTKNTEAFF. Here the CDR3 DNA reads TGCGCCAGCAGCCCTGCCCGGACAAAAAACACTGAAGCTTTCTTT.

This clonotype was picked up many times. The chain joins TRBV2 to TRBJ2-1, with 7 bases that match TRBD2. From germline, CDR1 is SNHLY and CDR2 FYNNEI. The ends lost 8 bases at V and 9 bases at J; junction bases unmatched: 16. This CDR3 has 15 residues. The CDR3 is CASHLGGLELGEQFF. CDR3 in DNA: TGTGCCAGCCACCTTGGCGGACTAGAGTTAGGTGAGCAGTTCTTC.

This clonotype was detected ten times or more. The chain joins TRBV2 to TRBJ1-2; D uncertain. V was shortened by 7 bases and J by 3 bases, with 9 bases between the two germline ends. Germline V gene sequence: CDR1 SNHLY, CDR2 FYNNEI. This CDR3 region has 12 residues. This CDR3 reads CASTQTDYGYTF. In nucleotides, the CDR3 is TGTGCCAGCACCCAGACTGACTATGGCTACACCTTC. The entire variable domain, with the rest obtained from reference TRBV2 and TRBJ1-2, is as follows: EPEVTQTPSHQVTQMGQEVILRCVPISNHLYFYWYRQILGQKVEFLVSFYNNEISEKSEIFDDQFSVERPDGSNFTLKIRSTKLEDSAMYFCASTQTDYGYTFGSGTRLTVV.

The table lists this clonotype with many counts. The chain employs TRBV7-9 and TRBJ2-1, with 8 positions matching TRBD2. Germline CDR1 reads SEHNR; CDR2 reads FQNEAQ (reference sequence). The CDR3 sequence is 15 residues long. The trim removed 7 bases at V and 8 bases at J, leaving 13 bases unmatched. The CDR3 nucleotides read TGTGCCAGCAAAGAGGCCGGGGGGGCCATCCATGAGCAGTTCTTC. It yields the protein CASKEAGGAIHEQFF.

This clonotype has ten or more counts. V gene TRBV18 combines with J gene TRBJ1-2; D gene unclear. Germline CDR1 KGHSH, CDR2 LQKENI. The CDR3 loop spans 12 amino acids. Trimming removed 2 bases from V and 4 bases from J, with 5 bases in between. The CDR3 region is CASSPSSYGYTF. CDR3 in DNA: TGTGCCAGCTCACCATCGAGCTATGGCTACACCTTC. The whole variable domain, filled in from reference TRBV18 and TRBJ1-2, reads NAGVMQNPRHLVRRRGQEARLRCSPMKGHSHVYWYRQLPEEGLKFMVYLQKENIIDESGMPKERFSAEFPKEGPSILRIQQVVRGDSAAYFCASSPSSYGYTFGSGTRLTVV.

This clonotype was counted ten times or more. The rearrangement joins TRBV18 to TRBJ2-5; 8 nucleotides agree with TRBD1. CDR3 length equals 13 residues. J was trimmed by 4 bases and V by 8 bases; bases with no gene match: 6. Germline V gene sequence: CDR1 KGHSH, CDR2 LQKENI. The CDR3: CASRRQGRETQYF. As DNA, the CDR3 is TGTGCCAGCCGACGACAGGGGAGAGAGACCCAGTACTTC.

This clonotype was counted many times. The chain recombines TRBV12-3 or TRBV12-4 with TRBJ2-2; weak D call: TRBD2 (6 bases). The CDR3 length is 15 residues. V gave up 6 bases and J gave up 1 base, with 12 bases separating them. The CDR3 spells CASRGAGKNTGELFF. CDR3 sequence (DNA): TGTGCCAGCAGGGGTGCGGGGAAGAACACCGGGGAGCTGTTTTTT.

This clonotype was recorded many times. The rearrangement uses TRBV19 and TRBJ1-4; D may be TRBD1 (5 bases). Germline CDR1 LNHDA, CDR2 SQIVND (reference sequence). Trimming removed 6 bases at V and 6 bases at J, with 20 bases between. The length of the CDR3 is 16 residues. In DNA form, the CDR3 reads TGTGCCAGTAGAGACGGATACACGGGGGACTATGAAAAACTGTTTTTT. Amino acid sequence: CASRDGYTGDYEKLFF.

This clonotype was seen many times. The V call is TRBV3-1, the J call TRBJ1-2; D call uncertain. In germline, CDR1 is LGHDT, CDR2 YNNKEL (reference sequence). This CDR3 comprises 14 residues. The V end was cut by 0 bases, the J end by 8 bases, with 13 bases between. CDR3 in amino acids: CASSQDGGSGGYTF. In nucleotides, the CDR3 is TGTGCCAGCAGCCAAGATGGTGGGTCGGGAGGCTACACCTTC.

This clonotype was observed many times. The J gene is TRBJ2-6, the V gene TRBV20-1; D possibly matches TRBD1 or TRBD2 (5 bases each). The germline V gene encodes CDR1 DFQATT and CDR2 SNEGSKA (reference sequence). The CDR3 has 19 amino acids. V lost 1 base to trimming and J lost 0 bases, with 19 bases between them. CDR3 region: CSARGVTGAVGSGANVLTF. The DNA for the CDR3 is TGCAGTGCTAGAGGGGTTACCGGGGCCGTTGGCTCTGGGGCCAACGTCCTGACTTTC.

This clonotype showed up many times. The chain couples TRBV9 to TRBJ1-6; tentatively, D is TRBD1 (6 bases). CDR3 size: 14 residues. Per the germline V gene, CDR1 is SGDLS and CDR2 is YYNGEE. The V end lost 3 bases, the J end lost 9 bases, and 13 bases lay between the germline ends. This CDR3 reads CASSEGHTRSPLHF. CDR3 nucleotides: TGTGCCAGCAGCGAGGGACATACACGTTCACCCCTCCACTTT.

This clonotype was recorded many times. The gene calls are TRBV6-1 and TRBJ2-7, with D uncertain. This CDR3 has 14 residues. Trimming pared 3 bases from V and 0 bases from J, leaving 9 bases between. The germline V gene encodes CDR1 MNHNS and CDR2 SASEGT. DNA of the CDR3: TGTGCCAGCAGTGAGAACCCCAGCTCCTACGAGCAGTACTTC. Translating it yields CASSENPSSYEQYF.

In this sample, this clonotype turned up many times. This sequence joins TRBV4-1 and TRBJ2-3; 8 positions match TRBD2. The germline V gene encodes CDR1 MGHRA and CDR2 YSYEKL. The ends lost 2 bases at V and 2 bases at J; junction bases unmatched: 6. This CDR3 has 16 residues. The DNA for the CDR3 is TGCGCCAGCAGCCAATATGGGACTAGAATCACAGATACGCAGTATTTT. It is translated as CASSQYGTRITDTQYF.

This clonotype has a handful of counts. This sequence joins TRBV3-1 and TRBJ1-4, with D maybe TRBD1 (5 bases). Deletions cut 4 bases from V and 3 bases from J, with 12 bases between. The CDR3 contains 15 residues. CDR1 is LGHDT and CDR2 is YNNKEL in the germline V gene (reference sequence). The CDR3 here is CASSPQGPANEKLFF. For the CDR3, the DNA is TGTGCCAGCAGCCCCCAGGGTCCAGCTAATGAAAAACTGTTTTTT.

This clonotype was detected ten times or more. The V and J genes are TRBV5-1 and TRBJ1-6; D gene uncertain. CDR3 size: 13 residues. CDR1 is SGHRS, CDR2 YFSETQ, per germline. The V end was cut by 0 bases, the J end by 7 bases, with 5 bases between. CDR3 region: CASSLAWNSPLHF. The DNA for the CDR3 is TGCGCCAGCAGCTTGGCCTGGAATTCACCCCTCCACTTT.

The J gene is TRBJ2-7, the V gene TRBV10-2; D remains ambiguous. The CDR3 is 12 residues long. Germline assignment: CDR1 WSHSY and CDR2 SAAADI. Trimming took off 3 bases at V and 3 bases at J, with 6 bases between the two ends. The CDR3: CASSDRDYEQYF. CDR3 coding DNA: TGCGCCAGCAGTGATAGGGACTACGAGCAGTACTTC.

This clonotype appeared many times. The V call is TRBV7-2, the J call TRBJ1-5; D ambiguous. Per the germline V gene, CDR1 is SGHTA and CDR2 is FQGNSA. The V end was cut by 2 bases, the J end by 2 bases, with 10 bases between. This CDR3 region has 15 residues. In DNA, the CDR3 is TGTGCCAGCAGCTTATGGGGAAGGGGCAATCAGCCCCAGCATTTT. Protein: CASSLWGRGNQPQHF.

This clonotype was detected once. A far larger clone is just one base off, so this is likely a read error. V gene TRBV2 combines with J gene TRBJ1-2; no firm D call. The germline V gene encodes CDR1 SNHLY and CDR2 FYNNEI. This CDR3 contains 15 residues. V dropped 4 bases and J dropped 4 bases, with 16 bases sitting between them. The CDR3 loop is CASSVGCPTFYGYTF. The DNA for the CDR3 is TGTGCCAGCAGTGTCGGATGCCCAACTTTCTATGGCTACACCTTC.